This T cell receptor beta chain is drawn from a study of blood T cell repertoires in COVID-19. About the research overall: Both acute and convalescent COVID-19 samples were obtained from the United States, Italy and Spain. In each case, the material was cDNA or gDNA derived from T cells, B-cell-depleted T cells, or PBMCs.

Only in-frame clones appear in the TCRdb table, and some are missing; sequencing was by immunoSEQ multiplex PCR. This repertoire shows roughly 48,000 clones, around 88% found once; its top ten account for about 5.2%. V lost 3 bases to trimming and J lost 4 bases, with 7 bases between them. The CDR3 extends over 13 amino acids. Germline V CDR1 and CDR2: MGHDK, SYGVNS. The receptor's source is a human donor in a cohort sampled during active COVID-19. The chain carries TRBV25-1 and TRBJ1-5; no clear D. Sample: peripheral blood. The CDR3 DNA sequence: TGTGCCAGCAGTGATAGTCCGAATCAGCCCCAGCATTTT. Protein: CASSDSPNQPQHF.